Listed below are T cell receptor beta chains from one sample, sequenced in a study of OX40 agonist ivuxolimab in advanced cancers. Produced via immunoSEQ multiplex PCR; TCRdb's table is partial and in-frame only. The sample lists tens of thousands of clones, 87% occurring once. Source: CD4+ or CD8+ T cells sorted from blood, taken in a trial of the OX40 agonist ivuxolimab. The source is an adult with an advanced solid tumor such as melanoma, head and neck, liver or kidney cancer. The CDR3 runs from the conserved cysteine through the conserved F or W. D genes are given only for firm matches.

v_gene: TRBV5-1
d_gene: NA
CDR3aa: CASTEAYNEQFF

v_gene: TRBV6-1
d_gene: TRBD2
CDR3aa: CASSEVFITSGTNEQFF

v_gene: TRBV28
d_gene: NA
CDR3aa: CASSTLWETLYGYTF

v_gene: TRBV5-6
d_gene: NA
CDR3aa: CASSLGGIYGYTF

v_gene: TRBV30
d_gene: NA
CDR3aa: CAWSVMREEQYF

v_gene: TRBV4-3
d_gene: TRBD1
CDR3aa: CASSQDYRGEKLFF

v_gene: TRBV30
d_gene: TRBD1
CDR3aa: CAWKRGQSYEQYF

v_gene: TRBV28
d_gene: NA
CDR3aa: CASSLLTEKLFF

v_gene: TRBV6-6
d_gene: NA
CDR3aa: CASSYPTDGGYTF

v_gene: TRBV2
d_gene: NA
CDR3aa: CASSVYKGSGEQYF

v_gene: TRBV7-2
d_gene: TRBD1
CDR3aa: CASSTGDPGANVLTF

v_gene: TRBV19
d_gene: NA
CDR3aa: CASSTLDSGTNEKLFF

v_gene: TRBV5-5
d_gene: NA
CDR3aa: CASSSAPGDSNQPQHF

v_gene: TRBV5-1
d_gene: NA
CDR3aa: CASSDDQETQYF

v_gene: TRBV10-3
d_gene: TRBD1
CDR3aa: CAISEVGGQGIYEQYF

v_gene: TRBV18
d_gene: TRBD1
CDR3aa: CASSRTGDSGNTIYF

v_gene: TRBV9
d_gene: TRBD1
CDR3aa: CASSPNRGTGDTQYF

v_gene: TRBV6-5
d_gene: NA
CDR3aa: CASSSGGKPYEQYF

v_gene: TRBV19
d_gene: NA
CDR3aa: CASRGRGADTQYF

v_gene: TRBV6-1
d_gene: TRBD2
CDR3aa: CASSPSGFSYEQYF

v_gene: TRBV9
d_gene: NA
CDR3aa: CASSPRQAGNSGELFF

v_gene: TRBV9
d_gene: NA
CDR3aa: CASSADQGGEKLFF

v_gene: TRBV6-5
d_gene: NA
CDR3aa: CASSHRLDRNTEAFF

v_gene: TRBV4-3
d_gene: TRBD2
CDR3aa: CASSLSSGGTGELFF

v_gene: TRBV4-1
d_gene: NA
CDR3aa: CASSQDVGGNEQFF

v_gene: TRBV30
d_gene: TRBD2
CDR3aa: CAWSVGREGYEQYF

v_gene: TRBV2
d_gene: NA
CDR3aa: CASRGPGRETQYF

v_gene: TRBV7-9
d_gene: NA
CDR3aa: CASSLVGGDEQYF

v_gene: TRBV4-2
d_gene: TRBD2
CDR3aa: CASSPGASGSRTYEQYF

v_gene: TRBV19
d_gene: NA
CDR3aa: CASSIFESPQHF

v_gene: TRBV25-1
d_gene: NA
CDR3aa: CASSGLRDTQPYEQYF

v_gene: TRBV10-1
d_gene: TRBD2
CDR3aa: CASSESLAGSYYEQYF

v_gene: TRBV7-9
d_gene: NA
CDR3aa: CASSQGFTAATNEKLFF

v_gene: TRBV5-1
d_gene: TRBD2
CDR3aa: CASSLATSGSMVTDTQYF

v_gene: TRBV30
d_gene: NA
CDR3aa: CARAGMNTEAFF

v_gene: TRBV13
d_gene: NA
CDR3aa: CASSAQGKIYGYTF

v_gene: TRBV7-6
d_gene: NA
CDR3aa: CASSLDPEEGETQYF

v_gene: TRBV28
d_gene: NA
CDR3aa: CASSFVRGSVTGELFF

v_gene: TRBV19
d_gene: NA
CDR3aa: CASSEGTRPETQYF

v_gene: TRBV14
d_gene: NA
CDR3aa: CASSQTENTEAFF

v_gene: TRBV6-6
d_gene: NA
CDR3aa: CASTNRKGLAEAFF

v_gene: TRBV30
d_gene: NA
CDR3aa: CAWTSRINQPQHF

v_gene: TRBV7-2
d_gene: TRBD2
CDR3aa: CASSLVAGANTGELFF

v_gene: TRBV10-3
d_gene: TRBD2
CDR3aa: CATRTSVDETQYF

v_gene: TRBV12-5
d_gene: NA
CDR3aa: CASGFWATQNFNNSPLHF

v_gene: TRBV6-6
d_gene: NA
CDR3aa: CASTGTVNTEAFF

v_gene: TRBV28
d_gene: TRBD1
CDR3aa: CASSHGGQSNQPQHF

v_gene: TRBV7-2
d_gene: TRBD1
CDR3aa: CASSSTGPYAHEKLFF

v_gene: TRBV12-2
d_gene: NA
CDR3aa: CASRWGGVRDQPQHF

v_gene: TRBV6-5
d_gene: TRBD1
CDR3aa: CASSPTTGGIETQYF